This T cell receptor beta chain originates from a study of blood T cell repertoires in COVID-19 (TCRdb year 2020). Describing the broader study: Samples from collaborators originated in the United States, Italy and Spain and spanned both the acute and convalescent phases of COVID-19. The material from the prospective study consisted of cDNA or gDNA derived from T cells, B-cell-depleted T cells, or PBMCs. The dataset comprised deeply sampled blood TCRbeta repertoires from subjects exposed to, actively infected with, or recovered from COVID-19. A freely available public database, intended as a resource for researchers studying the immune response to SARS-CoV-2, is where the repertoires were released. Samples came from the ongoing ImmuneRACE study (first 160 participants) plus 1,254 subjects from 6 global collaborators. Nearly every sample came with metadata listing a de-identified subject ID, COVID-19 status, age in years and sex. Where available, HLA class I and class II types were taken from metadata supplied by the sample provider and were not determined by assay-based typing.

In regard to this clone: Its antigen remains unidentified. Per-base qualities were not stored, and no clone one base away is much larger.

Per the germline V gene, MGHRA is the CDR1 and YSYEKL is the CDR2. Including cysteine and phenylalanine, the CDR3 has 17 amino acids. Solely the CDR3 DNA is kept, with 51 bases framed from the first base. V lost 1 base and J lost 8 bases, and the count of bases not matched to a germline gene is 12. The immunoSEQ Assay, a bias-controlled multiplex PCR, was used to amplify TCRbeta CDR3 regions from genomic DNA. The original methods were these. The number of nucleated cells in each sample was estimated from the amplification of reference gene primers within the assay. Sequence reads were collapsed and filtered to measure the absolute abundance of every unique TCRbeta CDR3 rearrangement. Productive Simpson clonality was computed per sample as the square root of Simpson's diversity index over productive rearrangements. Here the immuneACCESS table is served through TCRdb, limited to in-frame sequences with V and J called. Missing clones are a known gap in these copies; in checked studies unresolved V genes cover under half, and the rest lacks a known reason. V, J and clone size reflect that table, while D and trimming were determined from the DNA. Across this sample there are about 51,000 clones, with 86% seen only once. Of the sample, 1.3% is held by the ten largest clones.

The collaborating institutions used their own protocols to collect whole blood in K2EDTA tubes. For TCRbeta analysis, collaborators shipped samples in one of three forms: frozen whole blood, isolated PBMCs, or DNA extracted from either of those sample types. What the authors observed across the whole study: Clinical and demographic metadata were provided uncurated, with the amount varying by source and participant.

The sequence was obtained from a man aged 55 to 70 with acute or convalescent COVID-19. The sequenced sample was peripheral blood. The receptor chain draws on TRBV4-1 and TRBJ1-4, and TRBD1 matches 8 of the central bases. The base sequence is TGCGCCAGCAGCCAAGGACTAGTCGGACAGGGTGGCGAAAAACTGTTTTTT. This is translated as CASSQGLVGQGGEKLFF.